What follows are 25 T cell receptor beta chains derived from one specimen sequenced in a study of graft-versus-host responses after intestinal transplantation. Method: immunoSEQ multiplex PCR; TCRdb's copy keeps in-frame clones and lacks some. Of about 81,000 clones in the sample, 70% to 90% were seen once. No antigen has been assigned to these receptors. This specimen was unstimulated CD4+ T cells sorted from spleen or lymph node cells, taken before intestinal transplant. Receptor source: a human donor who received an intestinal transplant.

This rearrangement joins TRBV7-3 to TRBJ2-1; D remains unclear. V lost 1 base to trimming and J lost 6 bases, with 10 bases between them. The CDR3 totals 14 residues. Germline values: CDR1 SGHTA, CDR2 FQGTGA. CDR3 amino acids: CASSLSPGRNEQFF. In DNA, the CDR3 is TGTGCCAGCAGCTTAAGCCCGGGTCGCAATGAGCAGTTCTTC.

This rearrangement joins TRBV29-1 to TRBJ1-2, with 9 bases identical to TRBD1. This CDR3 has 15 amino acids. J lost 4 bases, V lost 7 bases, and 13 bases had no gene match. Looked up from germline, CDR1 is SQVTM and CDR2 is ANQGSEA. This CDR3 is CSAGDRGSATYGYTF. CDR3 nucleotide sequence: TGCAGCGCCGGAGACAGGGGGTCGGCCACCTATGGCTACACCTTC. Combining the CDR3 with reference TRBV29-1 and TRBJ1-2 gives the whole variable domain SAVISQKPSRDICQRGTSLTIQCQVDSQVTMMFWYRQQPGQSLTLIATANQGSEATYESGFVIDKFPISRPNLTFSTLTVSNMSPEDSSIYLCSAGDRGSATYGYTFGSGTRLTVV.

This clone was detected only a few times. The CDR3 spells CASSLDGTGPSTDTQYF. CDR3 in DNA: TGCGCCAGCAGCTTGGATGGGACTGGACCATCCACAGATACGCAGTATTTT. This chain connects TRBV5-1 to TRBJ2-3, with a tentative D call TRBD2 (6 bases). CDR1 is SGHRS, CDR2 YFSETQ, per germline. This CDR3 spans 17 amino acids. V was shortened by 0 bases and J by 2 bases, with 16 bases between the two germline ends.

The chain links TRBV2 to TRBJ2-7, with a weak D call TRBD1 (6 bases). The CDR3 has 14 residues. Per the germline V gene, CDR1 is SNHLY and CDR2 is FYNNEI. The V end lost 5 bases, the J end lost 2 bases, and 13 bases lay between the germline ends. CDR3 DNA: TGTGCCAGCAGTTCCGGGACACCCCCCTACGAGCAGTACTTC. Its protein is CASSSGTPPYEQYF. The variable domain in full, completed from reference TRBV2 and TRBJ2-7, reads EPEVTQTPSHQVTQMGQEVILRCVPISNHLYFYWYRQILGQKVEFLVSFYNNEISEKSEIFDDQFSVERPDGSNFTLKIRSTKLEDSAMYFCASSSGTPPYEQYFGPGTRLTVT.

CDR3 residues: CASSLPGGGSQGGWYEKLFF. The CDR3 DNA sequence: TGCGCCAGCAGCTTGCCTGGTGGGGGGAGTCAGGGAGGTTGGTATGAAAAACTGTTTTTT. The chain joins TRBV5-1 to TRBJ1-4; the D gene is possibly TRBD1 (5 bases). The V end was cut by 1 base, the J end by 6 bases, with 28 bases between. Germline V CDR1 and CDR2: SGHRS, YFSETQ. The length of the CDR3 is 20 residues.

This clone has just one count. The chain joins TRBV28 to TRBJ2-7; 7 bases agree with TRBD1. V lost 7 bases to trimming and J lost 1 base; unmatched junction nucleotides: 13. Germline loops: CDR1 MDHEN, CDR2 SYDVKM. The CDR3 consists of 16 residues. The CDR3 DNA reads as TGTGCCAGCATCCGTGCGGCCGGGACAGCATCCTACGAGCAGTACTTC. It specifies CASIRAAGTASYEQYF.

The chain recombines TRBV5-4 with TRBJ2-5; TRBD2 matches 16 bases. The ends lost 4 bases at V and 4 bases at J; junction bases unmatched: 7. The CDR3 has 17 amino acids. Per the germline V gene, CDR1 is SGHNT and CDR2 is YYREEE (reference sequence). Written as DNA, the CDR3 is TGTGCCAGCAGCAGCGGGACTAGCGGGGGGGCCGGAGAGACCCAGTACTTC. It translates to CASSSGTSGGAGETQYF.

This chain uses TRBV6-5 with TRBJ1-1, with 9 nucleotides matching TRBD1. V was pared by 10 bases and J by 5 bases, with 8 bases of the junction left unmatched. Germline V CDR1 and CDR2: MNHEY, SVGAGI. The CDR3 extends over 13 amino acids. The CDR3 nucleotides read TGTGCCACACAACAGGGGGCGCTTACTGAAGCTTTCTTT. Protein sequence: CATQQGALTEAFF.

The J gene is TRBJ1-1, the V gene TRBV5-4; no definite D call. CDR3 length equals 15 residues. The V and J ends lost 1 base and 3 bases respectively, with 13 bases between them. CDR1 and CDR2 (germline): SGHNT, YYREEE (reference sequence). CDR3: CASSLLEYVDTEAFF. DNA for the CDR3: TGTGCCAGCAGCTTGCTTGAGTACGTGGACACTGAAGCTTTCTTT.

DNA of the CDR3: TGTGCCAGCAGCTACAGGGAGTATAATCAGCCCCAGCATTTT. Its translation: CASSYREYNQPQHF. The rearrangement joins TRBV19 to TRBJ1-5; perhaps TRBD1 as D (6 bases). The V gene's germline CDR1 is LNHDA and CDR2 SQIVND (reference sequence). CDR3 length: 14 residues. Trimming cost V 9 bases and J 4 bases, with 16 bases left between them.

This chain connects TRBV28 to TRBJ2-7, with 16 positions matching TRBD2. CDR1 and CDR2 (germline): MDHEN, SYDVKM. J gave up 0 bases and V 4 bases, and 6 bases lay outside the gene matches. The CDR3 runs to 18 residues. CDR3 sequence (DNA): TGTGCCAGCAGTTCCCCCGGGACTAGCGGGGGGGTCTCCTACGAGCAGTACTTC. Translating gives CASSSPGTSGGVSYEQYF.

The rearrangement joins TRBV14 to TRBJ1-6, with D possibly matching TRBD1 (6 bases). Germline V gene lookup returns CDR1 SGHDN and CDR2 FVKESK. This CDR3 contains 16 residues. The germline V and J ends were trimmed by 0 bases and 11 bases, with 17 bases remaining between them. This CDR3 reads CASSQDGSSGVAPLHF. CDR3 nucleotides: TGTGCCAGCAGCCAAGACGGATCGTCAGGGGTCGCACCCCTCCACTTT.

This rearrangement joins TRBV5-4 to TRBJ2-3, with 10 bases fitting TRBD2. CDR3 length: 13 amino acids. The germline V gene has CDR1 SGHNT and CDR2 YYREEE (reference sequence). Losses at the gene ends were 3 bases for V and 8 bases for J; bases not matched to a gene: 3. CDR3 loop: CASSSAGGRTQYF. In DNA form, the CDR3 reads TGTGCCAGCAGCTCAGCGGGGGGGCGTACGCAGTATTTT.

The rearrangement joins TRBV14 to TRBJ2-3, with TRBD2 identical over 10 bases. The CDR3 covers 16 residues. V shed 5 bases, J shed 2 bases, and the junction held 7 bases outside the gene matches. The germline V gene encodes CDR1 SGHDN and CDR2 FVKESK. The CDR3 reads CASSSMTSGFTDTQYF. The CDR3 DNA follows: TGTGCCAGCAGCTCCATGACTAGCGGGTTCACAGATACGCAGTATTTT.

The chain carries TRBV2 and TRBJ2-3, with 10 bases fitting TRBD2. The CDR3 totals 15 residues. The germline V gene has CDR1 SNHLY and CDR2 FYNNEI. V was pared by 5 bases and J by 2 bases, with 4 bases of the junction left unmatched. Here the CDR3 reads CASSILAGFTDTQYF. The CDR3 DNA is TGTGCCAGCAGTATACTAGCGGGGTTCACAGATACGCAGTATTTT.

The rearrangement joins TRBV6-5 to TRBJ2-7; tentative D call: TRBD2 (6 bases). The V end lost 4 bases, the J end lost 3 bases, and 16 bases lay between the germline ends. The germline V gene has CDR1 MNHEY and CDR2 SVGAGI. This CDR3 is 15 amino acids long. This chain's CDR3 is CASSSPGRSHYEQYF. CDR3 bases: TGTGCCAGCAGTTCTCCAGGGAGGTCCCACTACGAGCAGTACTTC.

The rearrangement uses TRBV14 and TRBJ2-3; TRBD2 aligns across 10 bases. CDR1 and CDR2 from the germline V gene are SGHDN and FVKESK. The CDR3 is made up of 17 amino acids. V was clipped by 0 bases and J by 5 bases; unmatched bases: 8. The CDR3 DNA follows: TGTGCCAGCAGCCAAGACTACCTAGCGGGAGTTTTAGATACGCAGTATTTT. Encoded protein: CASSQDYLAGVLDTQYF.

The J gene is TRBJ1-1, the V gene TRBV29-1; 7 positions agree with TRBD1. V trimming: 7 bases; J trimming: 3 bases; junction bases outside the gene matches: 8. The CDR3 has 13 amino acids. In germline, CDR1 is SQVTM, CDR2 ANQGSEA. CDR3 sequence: CSAKTGFDTEAFF. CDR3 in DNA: TGCAGCGCCAAGACAGGGTTTGACACTGAAGCTTTCTTT.

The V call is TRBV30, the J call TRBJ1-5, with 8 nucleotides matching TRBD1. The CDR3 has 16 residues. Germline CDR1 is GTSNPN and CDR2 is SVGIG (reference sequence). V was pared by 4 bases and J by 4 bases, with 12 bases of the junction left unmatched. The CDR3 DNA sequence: TGTGCCTGGATTCCCCCGGACAGGGTACGGAATCAGCCCCAGCATTTT. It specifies CAWIPPDRVRNQPQHF.

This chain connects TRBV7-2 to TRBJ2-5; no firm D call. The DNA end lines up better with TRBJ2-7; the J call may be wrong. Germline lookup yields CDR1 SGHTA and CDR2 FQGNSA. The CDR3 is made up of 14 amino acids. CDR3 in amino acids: CASSAAPGLSEQYF. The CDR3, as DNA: TGTGCCAGCAGCGCCGCCCCCGGCCTAAGCGAGCAGTACTTC.

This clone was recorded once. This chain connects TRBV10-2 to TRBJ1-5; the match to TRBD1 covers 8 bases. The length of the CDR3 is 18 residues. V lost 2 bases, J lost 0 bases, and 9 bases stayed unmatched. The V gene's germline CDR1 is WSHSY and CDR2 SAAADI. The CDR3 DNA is TGCGCCAGCAGTGAGCAGGGGGCGGCCTTTTATAGCAATCAGCCCCAGCATTTT. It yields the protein CASSEQGAAFYSNQPQHF.

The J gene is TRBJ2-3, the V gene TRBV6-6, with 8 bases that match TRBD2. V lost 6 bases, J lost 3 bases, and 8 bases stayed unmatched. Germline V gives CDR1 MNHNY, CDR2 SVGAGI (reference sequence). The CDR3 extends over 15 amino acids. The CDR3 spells CASRSSGYLTDTQYF. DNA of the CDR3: TGTGCCAGCAGATCTAGCGGGTATTTGACAGATACGCAGTATTTT.

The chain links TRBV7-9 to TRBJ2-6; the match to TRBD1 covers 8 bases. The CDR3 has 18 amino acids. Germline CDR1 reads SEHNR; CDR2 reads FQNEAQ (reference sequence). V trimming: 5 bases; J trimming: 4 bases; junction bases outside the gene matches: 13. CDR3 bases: TGTGCCAGCAGCATACTGACCCCAGGGGGCTTAGGGGCCAACGTCCTGACTTTC. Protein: CASSILTPGGLGANVLTF.

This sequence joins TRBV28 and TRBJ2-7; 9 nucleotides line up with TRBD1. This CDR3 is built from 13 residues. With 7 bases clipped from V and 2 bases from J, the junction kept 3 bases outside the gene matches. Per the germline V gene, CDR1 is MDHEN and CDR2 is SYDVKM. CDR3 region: CASNRDRAYEQYF. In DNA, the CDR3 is TGTGCCAGCAACCGGGACAGGGCCTACGAGCAGTACTTC.

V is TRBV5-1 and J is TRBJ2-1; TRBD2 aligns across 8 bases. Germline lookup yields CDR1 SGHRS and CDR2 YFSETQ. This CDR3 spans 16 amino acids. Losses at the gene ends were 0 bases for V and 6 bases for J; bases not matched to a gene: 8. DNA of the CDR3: TGCGCCAGCAGCTTGGGGGCGGGGGGACCCTTCAATGAGCAGTTCTTC. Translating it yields CASSLGAGGPFNEQFF.